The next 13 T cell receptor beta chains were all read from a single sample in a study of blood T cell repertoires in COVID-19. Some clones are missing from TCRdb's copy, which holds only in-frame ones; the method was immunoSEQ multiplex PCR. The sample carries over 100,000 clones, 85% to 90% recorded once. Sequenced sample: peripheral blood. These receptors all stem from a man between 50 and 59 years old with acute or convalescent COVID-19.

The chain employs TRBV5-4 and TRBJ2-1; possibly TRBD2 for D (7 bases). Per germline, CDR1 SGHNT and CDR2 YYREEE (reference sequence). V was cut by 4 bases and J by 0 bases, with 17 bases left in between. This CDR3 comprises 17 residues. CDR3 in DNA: TGTGCCAGCAGCGCGGGGGCGTGGGTTAGCTCCTACAATGAGCAGTTCTTC. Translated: CASSAGAWVSSYNEQFF. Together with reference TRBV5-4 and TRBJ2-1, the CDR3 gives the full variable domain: ETGVTQSPTHLIKTRGQQVTLRCSSQSGHNTVSWYQQALGQGPQFIFQYYREEENGRGNFPPRFSGLQFPNYSSELNVNALELDDSALYLCASSAGAWVSSYNEQFFGPGTRLTVL.

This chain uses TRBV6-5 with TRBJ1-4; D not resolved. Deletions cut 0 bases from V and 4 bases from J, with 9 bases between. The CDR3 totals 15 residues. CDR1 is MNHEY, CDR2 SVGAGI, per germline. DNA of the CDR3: TGTGCCAGCAGTTACTCGAGTTTTGGTAATGAAAAACTGTTTTTT. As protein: CASSYSSFGNEKLFF.

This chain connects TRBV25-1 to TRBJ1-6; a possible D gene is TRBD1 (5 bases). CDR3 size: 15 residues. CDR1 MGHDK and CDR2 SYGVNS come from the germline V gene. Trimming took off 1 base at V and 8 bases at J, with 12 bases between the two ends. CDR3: CASSELRGLDSPLHF. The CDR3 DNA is TGTGCCAGCAGTGAATTACGGGGGTTGGATTCACCCCTCCACTTT.

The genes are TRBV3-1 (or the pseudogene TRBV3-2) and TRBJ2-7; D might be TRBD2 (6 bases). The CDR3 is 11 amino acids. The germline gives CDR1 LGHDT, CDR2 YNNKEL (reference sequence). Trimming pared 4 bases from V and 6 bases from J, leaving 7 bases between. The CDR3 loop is CASSPGGEQYF. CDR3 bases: TGTGCCAGCAGCCCCGGGGGCGAGCAGTACTTC.

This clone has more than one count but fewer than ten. CDR3: CASSPTVGATEAFF. The CDR3 bases are TGCGCCAGCAGCCCGACGGTGGGGGCCACTGAAGCTTTCTTT. The rearrangement uses TRBV5-1 and TRBJ1-1; D is perhaps TRBD1 (6 bases). This CDR3 is built from 14 residues. Germline CDR1 SGHRS, CDR2 YFSETQ. V dropped 4 bases and J dropped 4 bases, with 14 bases sitting between them.

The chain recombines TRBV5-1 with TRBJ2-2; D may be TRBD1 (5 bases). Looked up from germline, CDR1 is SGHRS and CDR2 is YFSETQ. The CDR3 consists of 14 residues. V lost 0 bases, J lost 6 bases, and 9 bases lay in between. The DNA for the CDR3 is TGCGCCAGCAGCTTGGGTTACAGGTCCGGGGAGCTGTTTTTT. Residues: CASSLGYRSGELFF.

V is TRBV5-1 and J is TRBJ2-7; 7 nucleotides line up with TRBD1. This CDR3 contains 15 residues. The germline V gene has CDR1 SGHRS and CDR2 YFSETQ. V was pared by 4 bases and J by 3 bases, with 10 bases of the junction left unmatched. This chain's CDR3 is CASSVFGQDLYEQYF. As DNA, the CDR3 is TGCGCCAGCAGCGTCTTCGGACAGGACCTCTACGAGCAGTACTTC.

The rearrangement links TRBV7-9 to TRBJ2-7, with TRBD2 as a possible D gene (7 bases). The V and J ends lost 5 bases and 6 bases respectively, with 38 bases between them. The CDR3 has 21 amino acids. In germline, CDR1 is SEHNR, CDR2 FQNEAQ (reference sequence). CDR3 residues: CASSKGQLGLPVLGWLSEQYF. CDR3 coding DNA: TGTGCCAGCAGCAAAGGACAGCTGGGACTACCGGTCCTGGGCTGGTTGAGCGAGCAGTACTTC.

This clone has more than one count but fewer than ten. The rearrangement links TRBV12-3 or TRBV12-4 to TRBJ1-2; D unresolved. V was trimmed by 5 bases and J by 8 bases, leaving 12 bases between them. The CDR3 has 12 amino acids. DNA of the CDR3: TGTGCCAGCAGTCACAACAGTGGCGGCTACACCTTC. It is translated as CASSHNSGGYTF.

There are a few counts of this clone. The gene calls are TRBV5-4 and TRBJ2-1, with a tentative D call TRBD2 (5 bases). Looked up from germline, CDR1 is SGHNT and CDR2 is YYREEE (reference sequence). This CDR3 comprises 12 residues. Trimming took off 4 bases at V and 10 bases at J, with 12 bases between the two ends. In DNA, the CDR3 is TGTGCCAGCAGCCCCGACCGACTAGAGCAGTTCTTC. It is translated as CASSPDRLEQFF.

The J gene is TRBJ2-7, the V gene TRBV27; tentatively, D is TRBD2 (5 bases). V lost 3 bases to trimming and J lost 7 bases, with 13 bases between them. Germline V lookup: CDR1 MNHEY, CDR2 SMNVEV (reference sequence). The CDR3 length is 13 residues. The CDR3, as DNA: TGTGCCAGCAGTTTCGGAGGTGCTAGAGAGCAGTACTTC. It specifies CASSFGGAREQYF.

This CDR3 reads CASKSPSSPPGELFF. The CDR3 DNA follows: TGTGCCAGCAAAAGCCCTAGCTCCCCCCCCGGGGAGCTGTTTTTT. The V gene is TRBV5-4, the J gene TRBJ2-2; weak D call: TRBD2 (5 bases). Trimming took 6 bases from V and 6 from J, leaving 18 bases between them. The germline gives CDR1 SGHNT, CDR2 YYREEE (reference sequence). The CDR3 covers 15 residues.

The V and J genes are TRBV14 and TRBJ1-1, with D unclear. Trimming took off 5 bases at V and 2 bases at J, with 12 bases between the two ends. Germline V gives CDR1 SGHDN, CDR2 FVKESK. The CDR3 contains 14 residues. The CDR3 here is CASSVRHRNTEAFF. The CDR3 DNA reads TGTGCCAGCAGCGTGCGGCACCGAAACACTGAAGCTTTCTTT.